This T cell receptor beta chain was recovered during a study of T cells expressing NK-cell markers. TCRdb reprocessed the 5' RACE reads, keeping one entry per CDR3 protein, no DNA. Listed are 300,000 to 500,000 distinct CDR3 sequences; over 8.5% falls within the top ten. The CDR3 sequence is 14 residues long. Germline V lookup: CDR1 DFQATT, CDR2 SNEGSKA (reference sequence). Sequencing was performed on blood T cells: a sorted CD56 or NKG2C T cell subset, CD4+ or CD8+ T cells, or bulk PBMC T cells (not recorded which). This TCR was recovered from a woman in her forties or fifties in good health. This chain links TRBV20-1 with TRBJ2-1; TCRdb's D call of TRBD2 is untestable without DNA. CDR3: CSARAGGPNNEQFF.